The present entry profiles one T cell receptor (beta chain) with its context. Its target antigen remains unknown. The record has no base qualities; no much larger clone is one base away. TCRbeta CDR3 regions were amplified from genomic DNA by means of the immunoSEQ Assay, a bias-controlled multiplex PCR. The study's own analysis went as follows. Nucleated cell counts per sample were estimated from amplification of reference gene primers within the assay. To quantify the absolute abundance of each unique TCRbeta CDR3 rearrangement, sequence reads were collapsed and filtered. For each sample, productive Simpson clonality was calculated as the square root of Simpson's diversity index over productive rearrangements. Entries here come from immuneACCESS through TCRdb and include only in-frame sequences with V and J called. Some clones fail to appear in such tables; in the studies checked, an unresolved V gene covers under half of the shortfall, and the cause of the remainder is unknown. Clonal size and the V and J genes are those of that table, whereas D and trimming came from the DNA. The sample table contains fewer than 250,000 clones; only one count was recorded for around 90% of them. Approximately 7.2% of the sample lies in the top ten.

After removal of 3 bases from V and 3 bases from J, the junction retains 4 bases not matched to a gene. From cysteine to phenylalanine, the CDR3 is 13 amino acids long. CDR3 DNA is the only sequence kept; it has 39 bases, read in frame from the first base. CDR1 and CDR2, per the germline V gene (reference sequence), are DFQATT and SNEGSKA. These data are taken from a study of blood T cell repertoires in COVID-19 (dated by TCRdb to between 2020 and 2021). Regarding the study in general: For ImmuneRACE Cohort 3, a participant was defined as recovered based on two consecutive negative NP/OP PCR tests, clearance by a healthcare professional, or resolution of symptoms. Samples covering the acute and convalescent phases of COVID-19 were provided by collaborators in the United States, Italy and Spain. The prospective study material was composed of cDNA or gDNA derived from T cells, B-cell-depleted T cells, or PBMCs. Deeply sampled blood TCRbeta repertoires from subjects exposed to, actively infected with, or recovered from COVID-19 were included in the dataset. The repertoires were released in a freely available public database intended as a resource for research on the immune response to SARS-CoV-2. The samples were drawn from two sources: the first 160 participants of the ongoing ImmuneRACE study, and approximately 1,300 subjects contributed by 6 global collaborators. The sample metadata nearly always contained a de-identified subject ID, COVID-19 status, age in years and sex. Where available, HLA class I and class II types were taken from metadata supplied by the sample provider and were not determined by assay-based typing.

Participants in the prospective study were aged 18 to 89 years, lived in approximately 26 United States geographic areas, and enrolled through a virtual design. To assign participants to cohorts, the prospective study relied on clinical history that participants themselves reported in a screening survey and a study questionnaire. In the prospective study, mobile phlebotomists collected whole blood, serum and a nasopharyngeal or oropharyngeal swab from each participant. Over an approximately 2-month period, participants in the prospective study had the option of providing additional blood draws and questionnaires. Prospective study blood samples were shipped either frozen or at room temperature before DNA extraction. The paper's findings and limits, for the study overall: Clinical and demographic metadata were provided uncurated, with the amount varying by source and participant.

The clonotype originates from a man aged 25-45 years in a cohort exposed to, infected with or recovered from COVID-19 (not recorded which). Sequencing was performed on PBMCs or T cells enriched from blood (not recorded which). This receptor chain uses TRBV20-1 and TRBJ2-7; TRBD2 aligns with 8 central bases. The CDR3 amino acid sequence is: CSASKAGVYEQYF. The DNA is TGCAGTGCTAGTAAAGCGGGAGTCTACGAGCAGTACTTC.